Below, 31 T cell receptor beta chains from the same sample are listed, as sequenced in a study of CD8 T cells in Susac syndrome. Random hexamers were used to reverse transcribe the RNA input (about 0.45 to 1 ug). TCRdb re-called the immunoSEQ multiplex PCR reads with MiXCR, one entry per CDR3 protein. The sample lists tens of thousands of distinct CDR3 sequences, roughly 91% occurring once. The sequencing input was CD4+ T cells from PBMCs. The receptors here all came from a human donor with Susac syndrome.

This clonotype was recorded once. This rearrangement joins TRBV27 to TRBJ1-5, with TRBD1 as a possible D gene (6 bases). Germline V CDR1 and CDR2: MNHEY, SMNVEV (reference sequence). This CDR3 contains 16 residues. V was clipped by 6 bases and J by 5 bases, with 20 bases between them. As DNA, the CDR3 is TGTGCCAGCAGACGGGACACTCAATCAAGGGATCAGCCCCAGCATTTT. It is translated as CASRRDTQSRDQPQHF.

The CDR3 nucleotides are TGCAGCGGGGGCGCAGATACGCAGTATTTT. Translated, it gives CSGGADTQYF. The chain links TRBV29-1 to TRBJ2-3; D possibly corresponds to TRBD1 (5 bases). The length of the CDR3 is 10 residues. Germline V gives CDR1 SQVTM, CDR2 ANQGSEA. V was shortened by 7 bases and J by 4 bases, with 6 bases between the two germline ends.

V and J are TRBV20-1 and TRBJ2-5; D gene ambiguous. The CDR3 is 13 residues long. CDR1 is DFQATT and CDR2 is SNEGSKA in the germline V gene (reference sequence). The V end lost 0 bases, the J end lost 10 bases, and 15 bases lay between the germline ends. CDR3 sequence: CSARDKGPPGQYF. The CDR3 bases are TGCAGTGCTAGAGATAAGGGCCCCCCGGGCCAGTACTTC.

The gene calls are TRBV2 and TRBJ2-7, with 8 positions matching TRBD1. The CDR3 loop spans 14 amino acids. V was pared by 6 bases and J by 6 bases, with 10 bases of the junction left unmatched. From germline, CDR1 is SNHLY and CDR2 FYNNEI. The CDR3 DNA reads TGTGCCAGCAGCTTAATATCGACAGGGGCCGAGCAGTACTTC. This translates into CASSLISTGAEQYF. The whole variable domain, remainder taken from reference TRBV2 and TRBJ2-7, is EPEVTQTPSHQVTQMGQEVILRCVPISNHLYFYWYRQILGQKVEFLVSFYNNEISEKSEIFDDQFSVERPDGSNFTLKIRSTKLEDSAMYFCASSLISTGAEQYFGPGTRLTVT.

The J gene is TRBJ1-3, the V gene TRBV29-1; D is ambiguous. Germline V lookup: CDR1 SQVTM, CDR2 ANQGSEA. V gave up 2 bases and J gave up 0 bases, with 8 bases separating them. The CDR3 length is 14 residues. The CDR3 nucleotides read TGCAGCGTTGAAACAGCCACCTCTGGAAACACCATATATTTT. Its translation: CSVETATSGNTIYF.

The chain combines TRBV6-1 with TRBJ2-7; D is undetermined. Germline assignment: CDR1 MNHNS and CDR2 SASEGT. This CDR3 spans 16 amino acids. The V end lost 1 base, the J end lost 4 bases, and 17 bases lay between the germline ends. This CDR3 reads CASSEGDLGAGYEQYF. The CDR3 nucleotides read TGTGCCAGCAGTGAAGGGGATTTAGGAGCAGGATACGAGCAGTACTTC.

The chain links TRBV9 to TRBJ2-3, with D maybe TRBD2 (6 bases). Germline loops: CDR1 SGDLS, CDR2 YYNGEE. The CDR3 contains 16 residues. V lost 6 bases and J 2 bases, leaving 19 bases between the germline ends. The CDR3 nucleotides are TGTGCCAGCACGGCGGGGAACCCACGTTTCACAGATACGCAGTATTTT. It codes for CASTAGNPRFTDTQYF.

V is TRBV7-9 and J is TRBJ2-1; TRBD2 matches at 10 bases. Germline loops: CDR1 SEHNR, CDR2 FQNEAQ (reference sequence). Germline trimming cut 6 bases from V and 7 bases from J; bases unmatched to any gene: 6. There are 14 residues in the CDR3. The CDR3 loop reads CASRASGSVNEQFF. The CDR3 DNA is TGTGCCAGCAGGGCTAGCGGGAGCGTAAATGAGCAGTTCTTC.

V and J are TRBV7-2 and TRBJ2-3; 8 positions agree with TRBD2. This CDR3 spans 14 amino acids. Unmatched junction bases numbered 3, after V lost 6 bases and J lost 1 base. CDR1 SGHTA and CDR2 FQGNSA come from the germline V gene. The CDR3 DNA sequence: TGTGCCAGCAGGATAGCGGGGCGCACAGATACGCAGTATTTT. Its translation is CASRIAGRTDTQYF. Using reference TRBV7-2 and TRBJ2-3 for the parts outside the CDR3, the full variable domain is GAGVSQSPSNKVTEKGKDVELRCDPISGHTALYWYRQSLGQGLEFLIYFQGNSAPDKSGLPSDRFSAERTGGSVSTLTIQRTQQEDSAVYLCASRIAGRTDTQYFGPGTRLTVL.

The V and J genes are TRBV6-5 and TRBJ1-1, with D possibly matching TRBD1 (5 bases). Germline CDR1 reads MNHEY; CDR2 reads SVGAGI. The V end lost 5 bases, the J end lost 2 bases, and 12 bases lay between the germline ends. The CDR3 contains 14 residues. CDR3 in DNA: TGTGCCAGCAGTGATGGGGGTCTTAACACTGAAGCTTTCTTT. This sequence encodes CASSDGGLNTEAFF.

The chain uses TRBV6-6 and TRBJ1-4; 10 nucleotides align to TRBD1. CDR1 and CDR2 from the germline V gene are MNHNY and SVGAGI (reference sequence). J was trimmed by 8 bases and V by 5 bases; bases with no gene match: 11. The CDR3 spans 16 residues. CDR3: CASSDQATGGREKLFF. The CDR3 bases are TGTGCCAGCAGTGACCAGGCGACAGGGGGCAGAGAAAAACTGTTTTTT.

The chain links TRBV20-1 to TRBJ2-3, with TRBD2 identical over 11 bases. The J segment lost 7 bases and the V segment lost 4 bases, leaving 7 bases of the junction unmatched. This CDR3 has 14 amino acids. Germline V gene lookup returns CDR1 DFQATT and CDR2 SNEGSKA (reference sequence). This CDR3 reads CSANQLAGAYTQYF. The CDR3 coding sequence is TGCAGTGCTAACCAACTAGCGGGAGCGTATACGCAGTATTTT.

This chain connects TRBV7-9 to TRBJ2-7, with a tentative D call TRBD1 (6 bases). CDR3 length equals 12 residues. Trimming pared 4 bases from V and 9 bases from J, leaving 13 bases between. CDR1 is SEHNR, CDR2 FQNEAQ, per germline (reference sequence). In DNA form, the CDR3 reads TGTGCCAGCAGCTCCACAGGGCTCCTGCAGTACTTC. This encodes CASSSTGLLQYF.

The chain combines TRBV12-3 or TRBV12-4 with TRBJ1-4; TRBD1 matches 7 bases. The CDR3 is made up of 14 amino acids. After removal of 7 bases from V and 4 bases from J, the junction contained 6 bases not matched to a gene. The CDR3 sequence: CASTPDRLNEKLFF. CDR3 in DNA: TGTGCCAGCACCCCGGACAGGCTTAATGAAAAACTGTTTTTT.

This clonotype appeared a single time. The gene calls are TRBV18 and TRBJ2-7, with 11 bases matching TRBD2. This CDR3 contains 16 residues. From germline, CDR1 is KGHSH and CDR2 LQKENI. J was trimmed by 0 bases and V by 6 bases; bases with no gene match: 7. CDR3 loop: CASSLGLAGPSYEQYF. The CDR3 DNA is TGTGCCAGCTCGCTCGGACTAGCGGGTCCCTCCTACGAGCAGTACTTC.

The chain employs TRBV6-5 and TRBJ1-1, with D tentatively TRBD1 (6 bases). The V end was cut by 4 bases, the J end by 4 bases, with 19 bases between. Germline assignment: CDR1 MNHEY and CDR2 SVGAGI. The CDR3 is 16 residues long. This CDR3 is CASSSPPGGGSTEAFF. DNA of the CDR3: TGTGCCAGCAGTTCCCCCCCGGGGGGGGGCAGCACTGAAGCTTTCTTT.

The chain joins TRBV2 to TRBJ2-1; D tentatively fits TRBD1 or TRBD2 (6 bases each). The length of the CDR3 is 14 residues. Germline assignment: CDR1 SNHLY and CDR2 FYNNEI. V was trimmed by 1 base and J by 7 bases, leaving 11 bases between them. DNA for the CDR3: TGTGCCAGCAGTGAAGGGGGGGCCGGTAATGAGCAGTTCTTC. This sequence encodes CASSEGGAGNEQFF.

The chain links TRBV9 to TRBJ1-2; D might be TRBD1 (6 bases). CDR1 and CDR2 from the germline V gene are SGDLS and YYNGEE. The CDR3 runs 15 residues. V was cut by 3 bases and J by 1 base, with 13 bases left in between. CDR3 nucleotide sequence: TGTGCCAGCAGCGGTCTCCAGGGGAGTAACTATGGCTACACCTTC. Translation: CASSGLQGSNYGYTF. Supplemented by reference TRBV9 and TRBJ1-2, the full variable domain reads DSGVTQTPKHLITATGQRVTLRCSPRSGDLSVYWYQQSLDQGLQFLIQYYNGEERAKGNILERFSAQQFPDLHSELNLSSLELGDSALYFCASSGLQGSNYGYTFGSGTRLTVV.

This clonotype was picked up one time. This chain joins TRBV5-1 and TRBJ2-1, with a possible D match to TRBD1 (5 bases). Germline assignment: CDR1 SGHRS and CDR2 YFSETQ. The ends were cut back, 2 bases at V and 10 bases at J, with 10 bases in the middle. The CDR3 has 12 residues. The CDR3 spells CASSFNQGEQFF. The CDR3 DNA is TGCGCCAGCAGCTTTAACCAGGGAGAGCAGTTCTTC.

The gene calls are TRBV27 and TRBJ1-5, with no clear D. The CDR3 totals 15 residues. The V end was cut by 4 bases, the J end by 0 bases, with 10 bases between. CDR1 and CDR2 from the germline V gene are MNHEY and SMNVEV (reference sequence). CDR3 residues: CASSSNSNSNQPQHF. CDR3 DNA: TGTGCCAGCAGTTCAAATTCCAATAGCAATCAGCCCCAGCATTTT.

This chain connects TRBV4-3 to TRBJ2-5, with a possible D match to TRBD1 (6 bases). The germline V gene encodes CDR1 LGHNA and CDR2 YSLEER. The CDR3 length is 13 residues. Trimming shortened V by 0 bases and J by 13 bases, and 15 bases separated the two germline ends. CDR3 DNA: TGCGCCAGCAGCCAAGAGGACAGAGGGGCGGTGTACTTC. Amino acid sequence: CASSQEDRGAVYF.

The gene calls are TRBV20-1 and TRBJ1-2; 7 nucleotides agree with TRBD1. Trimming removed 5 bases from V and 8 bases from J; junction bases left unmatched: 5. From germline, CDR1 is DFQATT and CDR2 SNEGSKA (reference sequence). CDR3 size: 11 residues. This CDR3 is CSAGTDWGYTF. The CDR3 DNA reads TGCAGTGCTGGGACAGATTGGGGCTACACCTTC.

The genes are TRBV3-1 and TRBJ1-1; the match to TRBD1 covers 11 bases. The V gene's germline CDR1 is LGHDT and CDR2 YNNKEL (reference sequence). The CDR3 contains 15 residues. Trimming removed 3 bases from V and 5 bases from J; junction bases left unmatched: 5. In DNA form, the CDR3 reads TGTGCCAGCAGCCACGGACAGGGGGCAGGGACTGAAGCTTTCTTT. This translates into CASSHGQGAGTEAFF.

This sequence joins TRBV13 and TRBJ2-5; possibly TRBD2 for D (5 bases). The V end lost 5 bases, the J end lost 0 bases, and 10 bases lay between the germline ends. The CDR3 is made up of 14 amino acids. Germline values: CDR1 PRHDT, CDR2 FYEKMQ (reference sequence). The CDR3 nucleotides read TGTGCCAGCAGCATTAGCGTGTACCAAGAGACCCAGTACTTC. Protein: CASSISVYQETQYF. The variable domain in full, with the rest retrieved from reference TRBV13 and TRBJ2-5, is AAGVIQSPRHLIKEKRETATLKCYPIPRHDTVYWYQQGPGQDPQFLISFYEKMQSDKGSIPDRFSAQQFSDYHSELNMSSLELGDSALYFCASSISVYQETQYFGPGTRLLVL.

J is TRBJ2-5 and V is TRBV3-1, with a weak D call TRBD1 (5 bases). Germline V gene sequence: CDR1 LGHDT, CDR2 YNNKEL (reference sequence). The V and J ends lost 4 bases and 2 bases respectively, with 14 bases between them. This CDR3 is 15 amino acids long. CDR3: CASSRTGHPQETQYF. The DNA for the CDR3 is TGTGCCAGCAGCCGGACCGGACACCCTCAAGAGACCCAGTACTTC.

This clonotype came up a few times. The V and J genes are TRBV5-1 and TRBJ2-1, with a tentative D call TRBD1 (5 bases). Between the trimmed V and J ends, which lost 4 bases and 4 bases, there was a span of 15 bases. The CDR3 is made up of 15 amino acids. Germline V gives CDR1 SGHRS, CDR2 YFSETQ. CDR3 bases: TGCGCCAGCAGCCAAACCATGGACATATACAATGAGCAGTTCTTC. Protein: CASSQTMDIYNEQFF.

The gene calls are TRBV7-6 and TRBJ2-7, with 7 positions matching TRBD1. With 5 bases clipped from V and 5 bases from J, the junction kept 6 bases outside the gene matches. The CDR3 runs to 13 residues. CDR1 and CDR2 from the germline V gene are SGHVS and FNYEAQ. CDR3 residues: CASSPDRVDEQYF. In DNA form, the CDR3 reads TGTGCCAGCAGCCCTGACAGGGTGGACGAGCAGTACTTC.

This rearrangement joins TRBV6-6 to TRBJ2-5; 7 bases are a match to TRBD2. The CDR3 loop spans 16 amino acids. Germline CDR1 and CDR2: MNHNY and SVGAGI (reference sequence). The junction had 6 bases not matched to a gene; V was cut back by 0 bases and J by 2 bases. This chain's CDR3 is CASSYSSQRGQETQYF. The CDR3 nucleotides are TGTGCCAGCAGTTACTCGAGCCAGCGGGGACAAGAGACCCAGTACTTC.

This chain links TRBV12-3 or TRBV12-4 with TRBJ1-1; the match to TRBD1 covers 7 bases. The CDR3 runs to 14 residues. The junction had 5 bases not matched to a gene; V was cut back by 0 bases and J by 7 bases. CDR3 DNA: TGTGCCAGCAGTTTAGCCCCGGGACAGCTTGAAGCTTTCTTT. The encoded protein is CASSLAPGQLEAFF.

Here the CDR3 reads CASSPQGRGRGYGYTF. Written as DNA, the CDR3 is TGTGCCAGCAGTCCGCAGGGTAGGGGCCGGGGTTATGGCTACACCTTC. The genes are TRBV6-1 and TRBJ1-2, with a possible D match to TRBD1 (5 bases). V was cut by 5 bases and J by 5 bases, with 21 bases left in between. Germline V CDR1 and CDR2: MNHNS, SASEGT. This CDR3 comprises 16 residues.

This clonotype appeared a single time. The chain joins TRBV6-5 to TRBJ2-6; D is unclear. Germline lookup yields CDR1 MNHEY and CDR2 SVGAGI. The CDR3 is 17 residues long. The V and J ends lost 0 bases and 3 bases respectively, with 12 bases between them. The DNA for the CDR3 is TGTGCCAGCAGTTACTCGTCAGTTCTGCTTGGGGCCAACGTCCTGACTTTC. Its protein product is CASSYSSVLLGANVLTF.